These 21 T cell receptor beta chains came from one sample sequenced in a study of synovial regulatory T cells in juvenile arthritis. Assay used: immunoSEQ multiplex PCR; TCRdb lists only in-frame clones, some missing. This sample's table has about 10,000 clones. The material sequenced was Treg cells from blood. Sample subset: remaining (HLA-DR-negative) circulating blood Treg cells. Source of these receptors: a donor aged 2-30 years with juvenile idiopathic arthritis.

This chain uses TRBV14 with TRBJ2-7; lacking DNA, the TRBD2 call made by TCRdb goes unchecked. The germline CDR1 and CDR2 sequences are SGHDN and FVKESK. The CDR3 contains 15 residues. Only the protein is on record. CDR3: CASSQDRESGDEQYF.

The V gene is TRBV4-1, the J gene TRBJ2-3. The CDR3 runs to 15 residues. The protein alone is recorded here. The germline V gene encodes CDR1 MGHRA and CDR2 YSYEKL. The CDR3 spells CASSQPDSRGDTQYF.

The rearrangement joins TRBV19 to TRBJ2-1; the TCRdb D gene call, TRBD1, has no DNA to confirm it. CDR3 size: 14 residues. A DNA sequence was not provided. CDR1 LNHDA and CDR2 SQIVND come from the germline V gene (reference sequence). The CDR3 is CASSSGHSYNEQFF. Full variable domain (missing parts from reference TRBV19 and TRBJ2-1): DGGITQSPKYLFRKEGQNVTLSCEQNLNHDAMYWYRQDPGQGLRLIYYSQIVNDFQKGDIAEGYSVSREKKESFPLTVTSAQKNPTAFYLCASSSGHSYNEQFFGPGTRLTVL.

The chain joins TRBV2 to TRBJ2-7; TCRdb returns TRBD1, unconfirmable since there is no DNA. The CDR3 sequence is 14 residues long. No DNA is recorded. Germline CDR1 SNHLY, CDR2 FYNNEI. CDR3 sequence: CASTLTELSYEQYF. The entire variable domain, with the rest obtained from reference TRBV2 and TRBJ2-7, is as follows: EPEVTQTPSHQVTQMGQEVILRCVPISNHLYFYWYRQILGQKVEFLVSFYNNEISEKSEIFDDQFSVERPDGSNFTLKIRSTKLEDSAMYFCASTLTELSYEQYFGPGTRLTVT.

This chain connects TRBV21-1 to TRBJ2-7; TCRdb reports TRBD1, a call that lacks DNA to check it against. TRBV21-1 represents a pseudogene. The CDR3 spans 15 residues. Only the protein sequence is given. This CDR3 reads CASSKPGGRSYEQYF.

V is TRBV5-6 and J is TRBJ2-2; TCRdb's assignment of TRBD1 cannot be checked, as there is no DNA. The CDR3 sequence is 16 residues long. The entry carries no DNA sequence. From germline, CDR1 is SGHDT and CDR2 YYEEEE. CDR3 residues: CASSSYRGGGTGELFF.

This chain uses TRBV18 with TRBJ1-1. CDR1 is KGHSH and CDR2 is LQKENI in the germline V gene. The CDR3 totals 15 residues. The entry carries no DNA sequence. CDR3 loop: CASSPRGAMNTEAFF.

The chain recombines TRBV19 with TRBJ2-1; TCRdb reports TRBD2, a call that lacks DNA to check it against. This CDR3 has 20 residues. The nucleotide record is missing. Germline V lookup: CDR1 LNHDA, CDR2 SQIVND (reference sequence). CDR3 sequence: CASRRATGKAQRERYNEQFF.

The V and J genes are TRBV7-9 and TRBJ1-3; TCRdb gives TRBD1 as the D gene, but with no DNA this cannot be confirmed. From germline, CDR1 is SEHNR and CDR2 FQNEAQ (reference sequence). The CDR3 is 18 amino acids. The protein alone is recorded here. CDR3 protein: CASSPRPSGGLRGNTIYF. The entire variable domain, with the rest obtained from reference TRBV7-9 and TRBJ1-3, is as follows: DTGVSQNPRHKITKRGQNVTFRCDPISEHNRLYWYRQTLGQGPEFLTYFQNEAQLEKSRLLSDRFSAERPKGSFSTLEIQRTEQGDSAMYLCASSPRPSGGLRGNTIYFGEGSWLTVV.

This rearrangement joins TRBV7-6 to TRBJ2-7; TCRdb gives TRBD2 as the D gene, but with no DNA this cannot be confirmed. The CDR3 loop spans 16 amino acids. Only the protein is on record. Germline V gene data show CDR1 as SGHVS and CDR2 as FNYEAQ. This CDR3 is CASSPQTSGISYEQYF.

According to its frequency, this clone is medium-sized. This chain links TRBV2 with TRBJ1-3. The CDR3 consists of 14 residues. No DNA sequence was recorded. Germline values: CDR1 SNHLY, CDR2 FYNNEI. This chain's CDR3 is CASGVTFSGNTIYF. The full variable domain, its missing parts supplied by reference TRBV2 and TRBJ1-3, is EPEVTQTPSHQVTQMGQEVILRCVPISNHLYFYWYRQILGQKVEFLVSFYNNEISEKSEIFDDQFSVERPDGSNFTLKIRSTKLEDSAMYFCASGVTFSGNTIYFGEGSWLTVV.

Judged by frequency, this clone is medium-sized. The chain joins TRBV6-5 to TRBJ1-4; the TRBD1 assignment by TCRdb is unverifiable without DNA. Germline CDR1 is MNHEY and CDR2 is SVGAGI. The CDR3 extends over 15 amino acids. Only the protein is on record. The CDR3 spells CASRPKTGTGEKLFF.

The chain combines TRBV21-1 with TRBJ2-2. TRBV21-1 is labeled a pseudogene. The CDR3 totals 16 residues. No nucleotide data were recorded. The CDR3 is CASSKLAYEGTGELFF.

The chain's CDR3 is CASSLSSGGIATDTQYF. The chain carries TRBV5-1 and TRBJ2-3; the D call of TRBD2 rests on TCRdb alone, since no DNA is present to check it. Germline lookup yields CDR1 SGHRS and CDR2 YFSETQ. The CDR3 contains 17 residues. This entry has no DNA.

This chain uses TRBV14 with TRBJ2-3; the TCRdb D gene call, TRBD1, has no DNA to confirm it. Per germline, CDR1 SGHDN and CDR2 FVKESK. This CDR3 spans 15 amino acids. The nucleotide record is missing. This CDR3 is CASSLQQGFADTQYF.

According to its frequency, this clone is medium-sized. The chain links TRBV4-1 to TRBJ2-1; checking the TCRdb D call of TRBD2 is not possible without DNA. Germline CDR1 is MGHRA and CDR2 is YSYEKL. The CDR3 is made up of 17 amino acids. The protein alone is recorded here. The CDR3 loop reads CASSQGLSGRGWDEQFF.

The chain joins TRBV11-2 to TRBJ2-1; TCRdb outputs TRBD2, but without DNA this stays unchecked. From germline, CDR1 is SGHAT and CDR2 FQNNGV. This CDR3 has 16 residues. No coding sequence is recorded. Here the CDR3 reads CASSASGLAGLNEQFF.

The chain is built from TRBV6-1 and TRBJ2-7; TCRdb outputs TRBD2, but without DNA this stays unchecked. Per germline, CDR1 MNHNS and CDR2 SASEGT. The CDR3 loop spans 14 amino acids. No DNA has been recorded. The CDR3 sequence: CASSDSGRFWEQYF.

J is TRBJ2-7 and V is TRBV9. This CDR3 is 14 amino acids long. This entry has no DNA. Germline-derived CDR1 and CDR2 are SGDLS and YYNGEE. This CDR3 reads CASSQNKVSYEQYF.

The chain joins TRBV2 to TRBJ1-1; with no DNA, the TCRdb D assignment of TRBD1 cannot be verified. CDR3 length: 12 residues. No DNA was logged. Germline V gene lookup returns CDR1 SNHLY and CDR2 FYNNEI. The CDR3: CASTRDNRGAFF.

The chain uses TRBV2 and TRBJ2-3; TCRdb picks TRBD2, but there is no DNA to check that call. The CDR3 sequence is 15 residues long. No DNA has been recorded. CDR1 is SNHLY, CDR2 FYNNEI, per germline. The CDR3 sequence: CASSRVPGEADTQYF.